This T cell receptor (beta chain) was sequenced during a study of shared clonotypes between healthy human individuals. Looking at the study overall: CD4 naive cells filled three plates per donor, CD4 memory three, CD8 naive two and CD8 memory one. Points from the study as a whole: Generation probabilities were higher for clonotypes shared across all four sorted-subset donors than for unshared ones.

The CDR3 sequence is 17 residues long. Germline V CDR1 and CDR2: SGDLS, YYNGEE. V trimming: 5 bases; J trimming: 4 bases; junction bases outside the gene matches: 11. The method was immunoSEQ multiplex PCR; TCRdb's version includes in-frame clones alone and lacks a portion of them. The sample consists of some 2,000,000 clones, around 95% of them appearing once. This clone was observed once. Its matching antigen is unknown. Sequences were obtained from naive CD4+ T cells sorted from blood. Subset here: CD45RA+ positively selected. This receptor was taken from a man between 18 and 35 years old in good health. This chain joins TRBV9 and TRBJ2-3, with 12 bases lining up with TRBD2. The CDR3 is CASRGLLAGGRPDTQYF. In DNA, the CDR3 is TGTGCCAGCAGGGGCCTACTAGCGGGAGGCCGCCCAGATACGCAGTATTTT.